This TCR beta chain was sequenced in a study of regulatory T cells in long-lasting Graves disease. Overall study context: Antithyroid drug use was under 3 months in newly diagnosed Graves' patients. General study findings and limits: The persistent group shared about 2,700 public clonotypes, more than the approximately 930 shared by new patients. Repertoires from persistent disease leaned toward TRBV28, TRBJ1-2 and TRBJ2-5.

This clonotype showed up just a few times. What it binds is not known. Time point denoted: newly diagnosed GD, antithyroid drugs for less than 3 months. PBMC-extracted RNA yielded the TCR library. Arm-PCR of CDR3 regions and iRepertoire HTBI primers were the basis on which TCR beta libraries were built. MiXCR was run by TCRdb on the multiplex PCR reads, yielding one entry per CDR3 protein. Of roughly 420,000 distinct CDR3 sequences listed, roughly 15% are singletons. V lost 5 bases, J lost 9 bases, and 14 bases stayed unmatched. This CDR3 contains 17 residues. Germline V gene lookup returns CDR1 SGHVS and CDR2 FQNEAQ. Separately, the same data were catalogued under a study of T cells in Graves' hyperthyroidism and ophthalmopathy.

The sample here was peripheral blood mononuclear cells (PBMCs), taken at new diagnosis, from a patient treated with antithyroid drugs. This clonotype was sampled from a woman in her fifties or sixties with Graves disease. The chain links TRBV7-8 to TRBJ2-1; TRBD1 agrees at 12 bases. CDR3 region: CASSNHHGTGGYVEQFF. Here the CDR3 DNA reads TGTGCCAGCAGCAACCACCACGGGACAGGGGGCTATGTTGAGCAGTTCTTC.